This T cell receptor beta chain emerged from a study of T cell repertoires in cytomegalovirus infection. About the research overall: Public TCR beta signatures marked donors with CMV infection and the matching HLA. General study findings and limits: The ex vivo response was dominated by HLA-C-restricted CMV-specific TCR beta clonotypes.

TCRdb reprocessed the reads via MiXCR and lists one record per CDR3 protein. This table holds more than 150,000 distinct CDR3 sequences, roughly a sixth found once. After removal of 2 bases from V and 6 bases from J, the junction contained 8 bases not matched to a gene. This CDR3 comprises 16 residues. Worth noting for this clonotype: Its antigen is still unknown.

Specimen: CD8+ T cells from PBMCs. The chain uses TRBV12-3 or TRBV12-4 and TRBJ1-2; 11 nucleotides agree with TRBD1. This clonotype originated in a human donor in good health (CMV status not recorded). Some clones in this sample may be carry-over from other donors' samples. CDR3 bases: TGTGCCAGCAGTTTAATGCCAGGACAGGGGGCTCATGGCTACACCTTC. Protein sequence: CASSLMPGQGAHGYTF.